This T cell receptor beta chain derives from a study of CD8+ T cells in alopecia areata. RNA extraction and reverse transcription yielded cDNA as sequencing template. Profiling relied on immunoSEQ multiplex PCR, and the TCRdb table lists in-frame clones only, not all of them. The table records 200,000 to 250,000 clones, 50% to 60% of them present only once. The CDR3 length is 16 residues. Germline V gives CDR1 MGHRA, CDR2 YSYEKL. Losses at the gene ends were 2 bases for V and 15 bases for J; bases not matched to a gene: 15. The sample here was CD4+ T cells sorted from blood, taken at week 0. The clonotype was recovered from a human donor with alopecia areata. The chain is built from TRBV4-1 and TRBJ2-1; 11 positions match TRBD2. CDR3 nucleotides: TGCGCCAGCAGCCAACCTACTAGCGGGGGCCACCGGCGTGGGTTCTTC. Protein product: CASSQPTSGGHRRGFF.